This TCR beta chain came from a study of tumor-infiltrating lymphocytes in localized non-small cell lung cancer. Study background: Several tumor histologies, both smoking statuses, and some post-neoadjuvant chemotherapy samples were included. Study-wide findings and caveats: Higher tumor T cell infiltration than in uninvolved lung was supported by TCRbeta sequencing.

This clone was detected only a few times. What it binds is unknown. Generated by immunoSEQ multiplex PCR, the TCRdb table keeps only in-frame clones and is missing some. The profile covers 2,500 to 3,000 clones, with about 60% appearing a single time and over 8.5% taken by the ten largest. Material for sequencing was uninvolved lung tissue not adjacent to the tumor. The sequence was collected from a human donor with non-small cell lung cancer.

CDR3 sequence (DNA): TGTGCCAGCAGCTCCCCCCAGAGGAGGGAAGCTTTCTTT. Translated, it gives CASSSPQRREAFF. The chain joins TRBV5-4 to TRBJ1-1; D unresolved. The V end was cut by 3 bases, the J end by 8 bases, with 14 bases between. This CDR3 contains 13 residues. The germline CDR1 and CDR2 sequences are SGHNT and YYREEE (reference sequence).